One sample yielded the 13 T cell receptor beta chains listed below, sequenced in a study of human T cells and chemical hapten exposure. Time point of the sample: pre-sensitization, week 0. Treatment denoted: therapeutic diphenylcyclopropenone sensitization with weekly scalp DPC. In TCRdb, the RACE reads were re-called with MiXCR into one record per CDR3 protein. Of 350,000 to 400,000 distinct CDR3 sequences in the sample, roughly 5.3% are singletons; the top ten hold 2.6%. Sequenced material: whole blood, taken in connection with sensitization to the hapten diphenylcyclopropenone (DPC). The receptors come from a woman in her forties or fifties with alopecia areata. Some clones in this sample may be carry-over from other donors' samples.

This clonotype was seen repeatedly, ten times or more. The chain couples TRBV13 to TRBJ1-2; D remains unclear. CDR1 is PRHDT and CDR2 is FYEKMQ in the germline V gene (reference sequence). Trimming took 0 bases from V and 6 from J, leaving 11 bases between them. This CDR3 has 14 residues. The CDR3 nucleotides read TGTGCCAGCAGCTTAGGATCGGGGAGAGATGGCTACACCTTC. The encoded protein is CASSLGSGRDGYTF.

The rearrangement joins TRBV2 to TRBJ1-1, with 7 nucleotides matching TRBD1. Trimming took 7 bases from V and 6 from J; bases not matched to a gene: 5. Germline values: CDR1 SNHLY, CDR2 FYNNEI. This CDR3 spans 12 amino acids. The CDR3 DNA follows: TGTGCCAGCACCGACAGGGACCCTGAAGCTTTCTTT. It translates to CASTDRDPEAFF.

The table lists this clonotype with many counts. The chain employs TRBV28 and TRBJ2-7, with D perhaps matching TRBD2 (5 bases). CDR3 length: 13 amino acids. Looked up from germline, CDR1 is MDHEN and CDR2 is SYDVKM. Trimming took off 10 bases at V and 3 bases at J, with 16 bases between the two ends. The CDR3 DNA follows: TGTGCCACCTCTCGAGGGCCCCTCTACGAGCAGTACTTC. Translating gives CATSRGPLYEQYF.

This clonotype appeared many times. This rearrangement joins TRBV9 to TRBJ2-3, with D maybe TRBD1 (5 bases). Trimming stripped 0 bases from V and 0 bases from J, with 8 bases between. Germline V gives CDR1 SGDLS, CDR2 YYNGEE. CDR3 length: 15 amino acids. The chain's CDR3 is CASSVEPGSTDTQYF. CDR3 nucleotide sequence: TGTGCCAGCAGCGTAGAGCCAGGGAGCACAGATACGCAGTATTTT. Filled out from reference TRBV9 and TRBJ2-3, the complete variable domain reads DSGVTQTPKHLITATGQRVTLRCSPRSGDLSVYWYQQSLDQGLQFLIQYYNGEERAKGNILERFSAQQFPDLHSELNLSSLELGDSALYFCASSVEPGSTDTQYFGPGTRLTVL.

The CDR3 protein is CASRGQGSSGNQPQHF. In DNA, the CDR3 is TGTGCCAGCAGGGGACAGGGATCATCAGGCAATCAGCCCCAGCATTTT. The rearrangement links TRBV6-6 to TRBJ1-5, with 9 bases aligning to TRBD1. With V trimmed by 6 bases and J by 2 bases, 8 bases remained unmatched. The CDR3 consists of 16 residues. Germline V lookup: CDR1 MNHNY, CDR2 SVGAGI (reference sequence).

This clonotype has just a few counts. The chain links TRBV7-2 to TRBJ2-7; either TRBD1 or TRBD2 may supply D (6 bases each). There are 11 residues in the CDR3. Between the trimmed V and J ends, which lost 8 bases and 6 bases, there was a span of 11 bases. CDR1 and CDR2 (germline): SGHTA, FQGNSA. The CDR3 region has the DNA TGTGCCAGCTGGAAGGGGGGCGAGCAGTACTTC. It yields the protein CASWKGGEQYF.

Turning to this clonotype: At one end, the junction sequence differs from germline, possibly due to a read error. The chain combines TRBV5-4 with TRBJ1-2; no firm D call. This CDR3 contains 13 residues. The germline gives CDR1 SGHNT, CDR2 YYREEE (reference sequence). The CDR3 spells CPSSPEGGYGYTF. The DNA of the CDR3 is TGTCCCAGCAGTCCCGAGGGCGGCTATGGCTACACCTTC.

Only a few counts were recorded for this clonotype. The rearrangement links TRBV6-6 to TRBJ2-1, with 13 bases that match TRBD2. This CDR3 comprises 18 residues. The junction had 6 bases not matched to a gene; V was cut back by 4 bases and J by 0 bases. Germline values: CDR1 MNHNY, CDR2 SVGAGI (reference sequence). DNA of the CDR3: TGTGCCAGCAGTTTGGGACTAGCGGGGCTGAGCTCCTACAATGAGCAGTTCTTC. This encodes CASSLGLAGLSSYNEQFF.

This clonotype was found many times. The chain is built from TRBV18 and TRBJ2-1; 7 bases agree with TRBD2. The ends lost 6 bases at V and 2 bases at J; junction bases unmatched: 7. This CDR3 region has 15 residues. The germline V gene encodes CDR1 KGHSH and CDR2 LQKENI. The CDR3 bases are TGTGCCAGCTCCCCCGCGGGAGTTACCTACAATGAGCAGTTCTTC. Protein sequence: CASSPAGVTYNEQFF.

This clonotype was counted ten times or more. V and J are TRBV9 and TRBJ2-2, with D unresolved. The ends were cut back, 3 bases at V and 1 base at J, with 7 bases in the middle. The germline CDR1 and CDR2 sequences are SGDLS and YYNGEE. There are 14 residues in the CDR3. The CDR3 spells CASSGTGNTGELFF. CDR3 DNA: TGTGCCAGCAGCGGGACCGGGAACACCGGGGAGCTGTTTTTT.

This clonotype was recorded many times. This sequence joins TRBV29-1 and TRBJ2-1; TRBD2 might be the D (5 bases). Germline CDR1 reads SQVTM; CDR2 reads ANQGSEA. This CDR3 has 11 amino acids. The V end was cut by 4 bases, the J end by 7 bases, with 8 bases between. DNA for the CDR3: TGCAGCGTTGTGGGAGAAAATGAGCAGTTCTTC. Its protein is CSVVGENEQFF.

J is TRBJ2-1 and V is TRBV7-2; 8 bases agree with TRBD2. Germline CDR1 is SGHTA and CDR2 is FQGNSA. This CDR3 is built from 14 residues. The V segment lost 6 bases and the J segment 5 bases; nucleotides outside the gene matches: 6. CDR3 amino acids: CASRLSGAHNEQFF. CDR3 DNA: TGTGCCAGCAGACTTAGCGGGGCCCACAATGAGCAGTTCTTC. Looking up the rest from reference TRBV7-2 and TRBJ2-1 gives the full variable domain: GAGVSQSPSNKVTEKGKDVELRCDPISGHTALYWYRQSLGQGLEFLIYFQGNSAPDKSGLPSDRFSAERTGGSVSTLTIQRTQQEDSAVYLCASRLSGAHNEQFFGPGTRLTVL.

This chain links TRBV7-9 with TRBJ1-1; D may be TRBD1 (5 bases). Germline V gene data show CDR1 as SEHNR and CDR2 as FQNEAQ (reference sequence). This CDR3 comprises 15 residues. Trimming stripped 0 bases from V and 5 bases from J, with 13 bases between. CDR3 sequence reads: CASSLATDIKTEAFF. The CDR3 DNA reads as TGTGCCAGCAGCTTAGCGACAGACATTAAGACTGAAGCTTTCTTT.